These 22 T cell receptor beta chains were all obtained from the same sample, sequenced in a study of cytomegalovirus exposure and HLA in healthy donors. The PCR had 60 Vbeta and 13 Jbeta primers. Clones were read by immunoSEQ multiplex PCR, and TCRdb kept only the in-frame ones, dropping some. Among about 170,000 clones listed, more than 80% were seen once. The sequencing sample was made of PBMCs. The origin of the receptors is a young woman in good health and CMV-seronegative.

This rearrangement joins TRBV28 to TRBJ2-1; a weak D match, TRBD2 (6 bases). The CDR3 has 15 amino acids. V lost 5 bases and J lost 9, with 20 bases in between. Germline values: CDR1 MDHEN, CDR2 SYDVKM. The CDR3 region is CASSPTGGRKREQFF. In DNA, the CDR3 is TGTGCCAGCAGTCCTACCGGGGGACGAAAGCGTGAGCAGTTCTTC.

The rearrangement joins TRBV2 to TRBJ1-5, with D unclear. V gave up 4 bases and J gave up 7 bases, with 14 bases separating them. The germline CDR1 and CDR2 sequences are SNHLY and FYNNEI. CDR3 length: 14 amino acids. CDR3 nucleotides: TGTGCCAGCAGTGTGGCCCCTCGCGGACAGCCCCAGCATTTT. This sequence encodes CASSVAPRGQPQHF. Complete variable domain (other parts from reference TRBV2 and TRBJ1-5): EPEVTQTPSHQVTQMGQEVILRCVPISNHLYFYWYRQILGQKVEFLVSFYNNEISEKSEIFDDQFSVERPDGSNFTLKIRSTKLEDSAMYFCASSVAPRGQPQHFGDGTRLSIL.

The chain employs TRBV7-9 and TRBJ2-7; 9 nucleotides match TRBD1. V was clipped by 5 bases and J by 7 bases; unmatched bases: 3. This CDR3 is 12 amino acids long. The germline CDR1 and CDR2 sequences are SEHNR and FQNEAQ (reference sequence). CDR3 in amino acids: CASSRGTGEQYF. The CDR3 DNA is TGTGCCAGCAGCCGCGGGACAGGGGAGCAGTACTTC.

This clone came up once. The chain links TRBV29-1 to TRBJ1-1; possible D gene TRBD1, 5 bases. Deletions cut 6 bases from V and 3 bases from J, with 11 bases between. CDR3 length: 12 residues. Germline lookup yields CDR1 SQVTM and CDR2 ANQGSEA. The CDR3 region is CSVSRGDTEAFF. The CDR3 DNA follows: TGCAGCGTCTCTCGGGGGGACACTGAAGCTTTCTTT.

V usage is TRBV2 and J usage is TRBJ2-7; D unclear. V dropped 0 bases and J dropped 11 bases, with 11 bases sitting between them. From germline, CDR1 is SNHLY and CDR2 FYNNEI. The length of the CDR3 is 12 residues. The CDR3 reads CASSEANLEKYF. The CDR3 region has the DNA TGTGCCAGCAGTGAAGCAAATTTAGAAAAGTACTTC.

V usage is TRBV7-8 and J usage is TRBJ1-2; 9 nucleotides match TRBD1. Germline CDR1 SGHVS, CDR2 FQNEAQ. This CDR3 is 17 amino acids long. Losses at the gene ends were 1 base for V and 4 bases for J; bases not matched to a gene: 10. CDR3 bases: TGTGCCAGCAGCTTAGTAACGCCGGGACAGGGAGGCTATGGCTACACCTTC. Its protein product is CASSLVTPGQGGYGYTF. Drawing the rest from reference TRBV7-8 and TRBJ1-2, the complete variable domain is GAGVSQSPRYKVAKRGQDVALRCDPISGHVSLFWYQQALGQGPEFLTYFQNEAQLDKSGLPSDRFFAERPEGSVSTLKIQRTQQEDSAVYLCASSLVTPGQGGYGYTFGSGTRLTVV.

This clone has more than one count but fewer than ten. The genes are TRBV5-1 and TRBJ2-7, with D perhaps TRBD1 (6 bases). Trimming cost V 1 base and J 6 bases, with 14 bases left between them. Germline lookup yields CDR1 SGHRS and CDR2 YFSETQ. CDR3 length: 14 amino acids. The CDR3 coding sequence is TGCGCCAGCAGCTTGCAGGGGAGTTCGAGCGAGCAGTACTTC. It translates to CASSLQGSSSEQYF.

The V gene is TRBV27, the J gene TRBJ1-6, with TRBD1 as a possible D gene (5 bases). This CDR3 comprises 15 residues. Trimming pared 10 bases from V and 7 bases from J, leaving 20 bases between. The germline gives CDR1 MNHEY, CDR2 SMNVEV (reference sequence). CDR3 DNA: TGTGCCACCATCAGGGAGGGGTTTAGCAATTCACCCCTCCACTTT. Protein product: CATIREGFSNSPLHF.

As DNA, the CDR3 is TGTGCCAGCTCACAGGGTGGACAGTACCAAGAGACCCAGTACTTC. It is translated as CASSQGGQYQETQYF. The J gene is TRBJ2-5, the V gene TRBV18; the D gene is possibly TRBD1 (6 bases). V lost 4 bases, J lost 0 bases, and 12 bases lay in between. The CDR3 contains 15 residues. The germline CDR1 and CDR2 sequences are KGHSH and LQKENI. Full variable domain (outside the CDR3, taken from reference TRBV18 and TRBJ2-5): NAGVMQNPRHLVRRRGQEARLRCSPMKGHSHVYWYRQLPEEGLKFMVYLQKENIIDESGMPKERFSAEFPKEGPSILRIQQVVRGDSAAYFCASSQGGQYQETQYFGPGTRLLVL.

The chain employs TRBV27 and TRBJ2-5; 8 nucleotides agree with TRBD1. V was pared by 4 bases and J by 5 bases, with 3 bases of the junction left unmatched. Germline CDR1 and CDR2: MNHEY and SMNVEV (reference sequence). The CDR3 loop spans 13 amino acids. The CDR3, as DNA: TGTGCCAGCAGTTCGAACAGGGGGGAGACCCAGTACTTC. It specifies CASSSNRGETQYF.

This rearrangement joins TRBV27 to TRBJ1-1, with D perhaps TRBD1 (6 bases). The CDR3 consists of 17 residues. Germline loops: CDR1 MNHEY, CDR2 SMNVEV (reference sequence). Trimming removed 7 bases from V and 2 bases from J, with 23 bases in between. CDR3 sequence reads: CASTRSQGRGGNTEAFF. CDR3 in DNA: TGTGCCAGCACCCGGAGTCAGGGGCGCGGCGGCAACACTGAAGCTTTCTTT.

The rearrangement links TRBV6-1 to TRBJ2-5; D is undetermined. The J call is doubtful: the DNA matches TRBJ2-7 better. Germline assignment: CDR1 MNHNS and CDR2 SASEGT. The CDR3 runs to 11 residues. The CDR3 DNA sequence: TGTGCCAGCACCCTGCGCTACGAGCAGTACTTC. Translating gives CASTLRYEQYF.

The V call is TRBV6-5, the J call TRBJ1-2, with D maybe TRBD1 (5 bases). V lost 0 bases to trimming and J lost 4 bases, with 9 bases between them. This CDR3 is built from 14 residues. Germline CDR1 MNHEY, CDR2 SVGAGI. CDR3 sequence reads: CASSYSTRAYGYTF. DNA of the CDR3: TGTGCCAGCAGTTACTCGACCAGGGCCTATGGCTACACCTTC.

J is TRBJ1-5 and V is TRBV5-6; D ambiguous. The CDR3 runs to 14 residues. Trimming removed 0 bases at V and 7 bases at J, with 11 bases between. Germline CDR1 reads SGHDT; CDR2 reads YYEEEE. For the CDR3, the DNA is TGTGCCAGCAGCTTGGTATCGGGAGGACAGCCCCAGCATTTT. This translates into CASSLVSGGQPQHF.

This chain links TRBV4-3 with TRBJ1-1, with a tentative D call TRBD1 (5 bases). There are 15 residues in the CDR3. Trimming took off 0 bases at V and 5 bases at J, with 13 bases between the two ends. Germline-derived CDR1 and CDR2 are LGHNA and YSLEER. CDR3 in DNA: TGCGCCAGCAGCCAAGAAGTCAGGGCTGGTACTGAAGCTTTCTTT. Protein product: CASSQEVRAGTEAFF.

This clone was detected only a few times. The J gene is TRBJ2-7, the V gene TRBV27; D perhaps matches TRBD1 (6 bases). V lost 7 bases and J 4 bases, leaving 17 bases between the germline ends. Germline V CDR1 and CDR2: MNHEY, SMNVEV (reference sequence). This CDR3 has 14 residues. Written as DNA, the CDR3 is TGTGCCAGCACCATGCGCAGGGGAACATACGAGCAGTACTTC. This gives the protein CASTMRRGTYEQYF.

J is TRBJ2-3 and V is TRBV9, with 8 bases matching TRBD2. J was trimmed by 6 bases and V by 6 bases; bases with no gene match: 15. The CDR3 is made up of 16 amino acids. In germline, CDR1 is SGDLS, CDR2 YYNGEE. CDR3 nucleotide sequence: TGTGCCAGCACCCTAACCAGCGGGAGTTCAGGGGATACGCAGTATTTT. Translated, it gives CASTLTSGSSGDTQYF.

The rearrangement joins TRBV11-3 to TRBJ2-7, with TRBD2 identical over 11 bases. CDR3 length: 15 amino acids. Germline V gene data show CDR1 as SGHNT and CDR2 as YENEEA. Unmatched junction bases numbered 1, after V lost 0 bases and J lost 3 bases. Here the CDR3 reads CASSLDGTSGYEQYF. Here the CDR3 DNA reads TGTGCCAGCAGCTTAGATGGGACTAGCGGCTACGAGCAGTACTTC.

V is TRBV4-1 and J is TRBJ2-1; 10 bases agree with TRBD2. The CDR3 has 15 amino acids. Trimming removed 4 bases from V and 8 bases from J; junction bases left unmatched: 8. CDR1 MGHRA and CDR2 YSYEKL come from the germline V gene. The CDR3 is CASSLASGRIDEQFF. The CDR3 bases are TGCGCCAGCAGCCTGGCTAGCGGGAGAATCGATGAGCAGTTCTTC.

The CDR3, as DNA: TGTGCCAGCAGCCACACACTAGGGGAAGCTTTCTTT. Residues: CASSHTLGEAFF. The chain uses TRBV14 and TRBJ1-1, with D hard to call. This CDR3 spans 12 amino acids. V was pared by 3 bases and J by 8 bases, with 10 bases between. The V gene's germline CDR1 is SGHDN and CDR2 FVKESK.

Only one count was recorded for this clone. V gene TRBV14 combines with J gene TRBJ2-1; possibly TRBD2 for D (7 bases). V was pared by 3 bases and J by 13 bases, with 16 bases between. This CDR3 has 13 amino acids. Germline V gene lookup returns CDR1 SGHDN and CDR2 FVKESK. The CDR3 spells CASSQLRGGTQFF. The CDR3 DNA is TGTGCCAGCAGCCAGCTTAGGGGGGGCACCCAGTTCTTC.

The chain uses TRBV19 and TRBJ2-2; maybe TRBD1 (5 bases). CDR1 and CDR2 (germline): LNHDA, SQIVND (reference sequence). V lost 5 bases, J lost 2 bases, and 12 bases lay in between. The length of the CDR3 is 15 residues. CDR3 sequence: CASSWTRHNTGELFF. In DNA form, the CDR3 reads TGTGCCAGTAGTTGGACAAGACATAACACCGGGGAGCTGTTTTTT.